This is a list of T cell receptor beta chains from one sample in a study of cytomegalovirus exposure and HLA in healthy donors. Repertoires were generated with immunoSEQ multiplex PCR, while TCRdb's copy carries only in-frame clones and drops some. The sample contains a few hundred thousand clones, roughly 89% of which appear only once. Sequenced material: PBMCs. The receptors here all came from a woman aged 18 to 35 in good health and CMV-seronegative. Both conserved end residues are part of each CDR3. A D gene is named only where the DNA matches it firmly. Clone sizes are given selectively: once, few, many, or a class where the clone is expanded.

clone_size	d_call	v_call	j_call	cdr3_aa	cdr3_nt
NA	NA	TRBV19	TRBJ1-1	CASSIEGGAEAFF	TGTGCCAGTAGTATCGAAGGAGGCGCTGAAGCTTTCTTT
NA	TRBD2	TRBV5-6	TRBJ2-7	CASSLSGGADEQYF	TGTGCCAGCAGCTTGAGCGGGGGGGCCGACGAGCAGTACTTC
NA	TRBD2	TRBV7-2	TRBJ2-5	CASSVSGAPTQYF	TGTGCCAGCAGCGTAAGCGGGGCACCGACCCAGTACTTC
NA	NA	TRBV11-2	TRBJ1-1	CASSLMTATIRNTEAFF	TGTGCCAGCAGCTTAATGACAGCCACCATACGGAACACTGAAGCTTTCTTT
NA	NA	TRBV28	TRBJ1-1	CASSFYSSGNTEAFF	TGTGCCAGCAGTTTTTACTCGTCGGGGAACACTGAAGCTTTCTTT
NA	NA	TRBV7-2	TRBJ2-7	CASSLWQGYPYEQYF	TGTGCCAGCAGCTTATGGCAGGGGTACCCCTACGAGCAGTACTTC
NA	NA	TRBV19	TRBJ1-5	CASSGTGGAGNQPQHF	TGTGCCAGTAGTGGGACGGGGGGCGCGGGCAATCAGCCCCAGCATTTT
NA	NA	TRBV27	TRBJ2-5	CASRKSLEETQYF	TGTGCCAGCCGTAAGAGTCTCGAAGAGACCCAGTACTTC
NA	NA	TRBV11-2	TRBJ2-3	CASGDSTDTQYF	TGTGCTAGCGGAGATAGCACAGATACGCAGTATTTT
NA	TRBD2	TRBV27	TRBJ2-3	CASSFRKTSGPAGDTQYF	TGTGCCAGCAGTTTTCGAAAAACTAGCGGCCCGGCGGGAGATACGCAGTATTTT
once	TRBD1	TRBV27	TRBJ1-5	CASSSGTGSGNQPQHF	TGTGCCAGCAGTTCAGGGACAGGGAGCGGCAATCAGCCCCAGCATTTT
NA	NA	TRBV5-1	TRBJ2-2	CASSLGLGGANTGELFF	TGCGCCAGCAGCTTGGGACTGGGTGGGGCAAACACCGGGGAGCTGTTTTTT
NA	NA	TRBV28	TRBJ2-1	CASSLVRGPNEQFF	TGTGCCAGCAGCTTAGTCAGGGGCCCCAATGAGCAGTTCTTC
once	NA	TRBV6-5	TRBJ1-1	CASSYAGPNTEAFF	TGTGCCAGCAGTTACGCAGGGCCGAACACTGAAGCTTTCTTT
NA	TRBD1	TRBV2	TRBJ2-7	CALRKQGAPHYEQYF	TGTGCCTTGAGAAAGCAGGGGGCGCCCCACTACGAGCAGTACTTC
NA	NA	TRBV14	TRBJ1-1	CASSPGQNTEAFF	TGTGCCAGCAGTCCGGGACAGAACACTGAAGCTTTCTTT
few	TRBD1	TRBV30	TRBJ1-2	CAWSSRQGGYGYTF	TGTGCCTGGAGTTCACGACAGGGGGGGTATGGCTACACCTTC
NA	TRBD1	TRBV7-7	TRBJ2-7	CASSPGTGPYEQYF	TGTGCTAGCAGCCCCGGGACAGGCCCCTACGAGCAGTACTTC
NA	TRBD1	TRBV4-1	TRBJ1-2	CASSQGVGQDHRGGYTF	TGCGCCAGCAGCCAAGGGGTGGGACAGGACCACCGGGGTGGCTACACCTTC
NA	TRBD1	TRBV2	TRBJ2-7	CASSVTGEAYEQYF	TGTGCCAGCAGTGTAACAGGGGAAGCCTACGAGCAGTACTTC
NA	NA	TRBV5-8	TRBJ1-2	CASSLTEGYGYTF	TGTGCCAGCAGCTTAACAGAGGGCTATGGCTACACCTTC
few	NA	TRBV7-9	TRBJ1-6	CASTSTGTLHSPLHF	TGTGCCAGCACCTCGACAGGAACCCTTCATTCACCCCTCCACTTT
NA	NA	TRBV5-8	TRBJ1-5	CASSSGISTVGNQPQHF	TGTGCCAGCAGCTCCGGGATTTCAACAGTAGGGAATCAGCCCCAGCATTTT
NA	NA	TRBV9	TRBJ1-2	CASSTHAGLDGYTF	TGTGCCAGCAGCACACATGCGGGGCTTGATGGCTACACCTTC
NA	TRBD2	TRBV4-1	TRBJ2-7	CASSQGQVAGGREQYF	TGCGCCAGCAGCCAAGGCCAGGTAGCGGGGGGGCGCGAGCAGTACTTC
NA	TRBD2	TRBV5-1	TRBJ2-7	CASSLASGPYEQYF	TGCGCCAGCAGCTTGGCTAGCGGGCCCTACGAGCAGTACTTC
NA	TRBD1	TRBV7-9	TRBJ2-7	CASSSTGGESYEQYF	TGTGCCAGCAGCTCAACAGGGGGCGAATCCTACGAGCAGTACTTC
NA	NA	TRBV29-1	TRBJ2-5	CSVVGRRGGTQYF	TGCAGCGTGGTCGGCAGGAGGGGAGGGACCCAGTACTTC
few	TRBD1	TRBV18	TRBJ2-7	CASSPSTGATYEQYF	TGTGCCAGCTCACCAAGCACAGGGGCCACATACGAGCAGTACTTC
NA	TRBD1	TRBV6-1	TRBJ1-4	CASSENRGGTGDEKLFF	TGTGCCAGCAGTGAGAACCGAGGGGGGACAGGGGATGAAAAACTGTTTTTT
NA	TRBD2	TRBV5-1	TRBJ2-2	CASSITSGGAGELFF	TGCGCCAGCAGCATCACTAGCGGGGGGGCCGGGGAGCTGTTTTTT
NA	TRBD1	TRBV4-1	TRBJ1-5	CASTLGQGSNQPQHF	TGCGCCAGCACCTTAGGACAGGGTAGCAATCAGCCCCAGCATTTT
NA	NA	TRBV10-3	TRBJ1-1	CAITGGENTEAFF	TGTGCCATCACGGGGGGAGAAAACACTGAAGCTTTCTTT
NA	TRBD2	TRBV5-1	TRBJ2-5	CASSLLPGLEAETQYF	TGCGCCAGCAGCTTGCTTCCGGGACTAGAGGCGGAGACCCAGTACTTC
once	NA	TRBV25-1	TRBJ1-2	CASSESGAKSNYGYTF	TGTGCCAGCAGTGAATCAGGGGCTAAATCTAACTATGGCTACACCTTC
NA	TRBD1	TRBV7-7	TRBJ2-5	CASSAGDRGRGETQYF	TGTGCTAGCAGTGCGGGGGACAGGGGGCGTGGAGAGACCCAGTACTTC
NA	NA	TRBV7-9	TRBJ1-1	CASSFGRNTEAFF	TGTGCCAGCAGCTTTGGCAGGAACACTGAAGCTTTCTTT
NA	NA	TRBV6-5	TRBJ2-3	CASSYSRSTDTQYF	TGTGCCAGCAGTTACTCCCGTTCCACAGATACGCAGTATTTT
NA	NA	TRBV29-1	TRBJ1-2	CSVEPGAKGYTF	TGCAGCGTTGAACCAGGGGCTAAAGGCTACACCTTC
NA	NA	TRBV28	TRBJ1-4	CASSFGAVNEKLFF	TGTGCCAGCAGTTTCGGTGCTGTTAATGAAAAACTGTTTTTT
NA	NA	TRBV4-2	TRBJ1-4	CASSPAGATNEKLFF	TGTGCCAGCAGCCCTGCAGGGGCAACTAATGAAAAACTGTTTTTT
NA	NA	TRBV5-5	TRBJ2-7	CASSPVPSDSYEQYF	TGTGCCAGCAGCCCGGTTCCTAGCGACTCCTACGAGCAGTACTTC